The rows below give T cell receptor beta chains drawn from one sample of a study of T cells after yellow fever vaccination. Each CDR3 protein is one row after TCRdb ran MiXCR on the 5' RACE reads. Found here are around 56,000 distinct CDR3 sequences, approximately 6% of them singletons; the top ten hold around a third. The sequences come from PBMCs, either bulk or a sorted T-cell subset (CD4+, CD8+, memory, or dextramer-sorted; not recorded which), collected on the day of the yellow fever booster vaccination. Receptors were obtained from a man between 18 and 35 years old who received the YFV17D yellow fever vaccine. Each CDR3 is given with its conserved first and last residue. The D gene is left open where the match is weak. The size of a clone is reported for some rows only, either as once, few or many, or as a class for expanded clones.

>TRBJ1-3|NA|TRBV6-5|NA
CASSLLLGPGNTIYF
TGTGCCAGCAGTCTACTTTTAGGCCCTGGAAACACCATATATTTT
>TRBJ2-7|TRBD1|TRBV7-9|NA
CASSSRGGRASPYEQYF
TGTGCCAGCAGCTCTAGAGGGGGCCGAGCCTCTCCCTACGAGCAGTACTTC
>TRBJ2-3|NA|TRBV5-1|NA
CASSAVEGVIGTDTQYF
TGCGCCAGCAGCGCAGTCGAGGGGGTGATTGGCACAGATACGCAGTATTTT
>TRBJ2-7|TRBD1|TRBV7-9|many
CASSRTGAVYEQYF
TGTGCCAGCAGCCGCACAGGGGCCGTCTACGAGCAGTACTTC
>TRBJ2-7|TRBD1|TRBV5-1|many
CASSPVDRYEQYF
TGCGCCAGCAGCCCTGTGGACAGGTACGAGCAGTACTTC
>TRBJ2-1|NA|TRBV7-9|few
CASSSRLAGWNEQFF
TGTGCCAGCAGCTCCCGTCTGGCGGGTTGGAATGAGCAGTTCTTC
>TRBJ1-1|NA|TRBV7-6|NA
CASSLRANTEAFF
TGTGCCAGCAGCTTAAGGGCGAACACTGAAGCTTTCTTT
>TRBJ1-4|NA|TRBV2|NA
CASSEASFWGSTGEKLFF
TGTGCCAGCAGTGAAGCGTCATTCTGGGGCTCGACGGGGGAAAAACTGTTTTTT
>TRBJ1-2|TRBD1|TRBV6-1|NA
CAILNDRGRGNYGYTF
TGTGCCATCCTAAACGACAGGGGAAGAGGTAACTATGGCTACACCTTC
>TRBJ2-3|TRBD1|TRBV18|many
CASTAGTGTDTQYF
TGTGCCAGCACCGCCGGGACAGGCACAGATACGCAGTATTTT
>TRBJ2-3|NA|TRBV7-2|NA
CASSFAPADTQYF
TGTGCCAGCAGCTTTGCCCCCGCAGATACGCAGTATTTT
>TRBJ1-5|NA|TRBV5-6|many
CASTWGNQPQHF
TGTGCCAGCACCTGGGGCAATCAGCCCCAGCATTTT
>TRBJ2-1|TRBD1|TRBV9|few
CASSAKGASSYNEQFF
TGTGCCAGCAGCGCGAAGGGGGCAAGCTCCTACAATGAGCAGTTCTTC
>TRBJ1-2|NA|TRBV15|few
CATSTAENYGYTF
TGTGCCACCAGCACCGCCGAGAACTATGGCTACACCTTC
>TRBJ1-5|NA|TRBV5-1|many
CASSLGSPGPSQPQHF
TGCGCCAGCAGCTTGGGCTCTCCAGGACCAAGTCAGCCCCAGCATTTT
>TRBJ1-2|NA|TRBV7-9|many
CASSEAEVGAYGYTF
TGTGCCAGCAGCGAGGCAGAGGTGGGGGCCTATGGCTACACCTTC
>TRBJ1-5|NA|TRBV6-1|NA
CASSDLSGPSRQPQHF
TGTGCCAGCAGTGACCTAAGCGGGCCAAGTAGGCAGCCCCAGCATTTT
>TRBJ1-2|TRBD1|TRBV29-1|many
CSADHGTVGYTF
TGCAGCGCCGACCATGGGACAGTTGGCTACACCTTC
>TRBJ2-1|NA|TRBV12-3/TRBV12-4|many
CASSFVGKNEQFF
TGTGCCAGCAGTTTCGTAGGGAAGAATGAGCAGTTCTTC
>TRBJ2-1|NA|TRBV6-2/TRBV6-3|NA
CASSRQADSYNEQFF
TGTGCCAGCAGCCGACAGGCCGACTCGTACAATGAGCAGTTCTTC
>TRBJ1-4|NA|TRBV29-1|many
CSARVEEKLFF
TGCAGCGCCCGGGTCGAGGAAAAACTGTTTTTT
>TRBJ2-3|NA|TRBV12-3/TRBV12-4|many
CASSTRAQGDTQYF
TGTGCCAGCAGTACCCGGGCACAAGGGGATACGCAGTATTTT
>TRBJ1-1|NA|TRBV6-2/TRBV6-3|many
CASCRGVYTEAFF
TGTGCCAGTTGCCGGGGCGTTTACACTGAAGCTTTCTTT
>TRBJ2-7|TRBD2|TRBV7-2|many
CASSNEAGAFPEQYF
TGTGCCAGCAGCAATGAAGCGGGGGCCTTCCCCGAGCAGTACTTC
>TRBJ2-7|NA|TRBV6-5|many
CASSNPSYEQYF
TGTGCCAGCAGTAACCCCTCCTACGAGCAGTACTTC
>TRBJ2-7|NA|TRBV5-1|many
CASSWRGSYEQYF
TGCGCCAGCAGCTGGAGGGGGTCCTACGAGCAGTACTTC
>TRBJ2-5|TRBD2|TRBV12-3/TRBV12-4|many
CASSLLAGQETQYF
TGTGCCAGCAGTCTCCTAGCGGGGCAAGAGACCCAGTACTTC
>TRBJ1-1|NA|TRBV5-5|few
CASSLSQRMNTEAFF
TGTGCCAGCAGCTTGTCACAGCGCATGAACACTGAAGCTTTCTTT
>TRBJ1-5|NA|TRBV24-1|few
CATSDATAYSNQPQHF
TGTGCCACCAGTGATGCGACAGCTTATAGCAATCAGCCCCAGCATTTT
>TRBJ2-5|NA|TRBV6-5|many
CASRPRGSGGVYQETQYF
TGTGCCAGCAGGCCCCGTGGATCGGGGGGCGTGTACCAAGAGACCCAGTACTTC
>TRBJ1-2|NA|TRBV29-1|many
CSVEDPLDYGYTF
TGCAGCGTTGAAGATCCCCTAGACTATGGCTACACCTTC
>TRBJ2-1|NA|TRBV20-1|many
CSGTYGSYNEQFF
TGCAGCGGAACATATGGGAGTTACAATGAGCAGTTCTTC
>TRBJ2-4|TRBD2|TRBV5-1|many
CASSEIAGGTDIQYF
TGCGCCAGCAGCGAAATAGCGGGGGGCACGGACATTCAGTACTTC
>TRBJ2-7|TRBD2|TRBV7-2|few
CASTPVAGGNEQYF
TGTGCCAGCACCCCGGTAGCGGGGGGCAACGAGCAGTACTTC
>TRBJ2-1|NA|TRBV9|NA
CASSAYGGGQEQFF
TGTGCCAGCAGCGCCTATGGGGGGGGCCAGGAGCAGTTCTTC
>TRBJ2-3|TRBD1|TRBV5-1|few
CASSSDREGLNTDTQYF
TGCGCCAGCAGCTCCGACAGGGAAGGGTTGAACACAGATACGCAGTATTTT
>TRBJ2-1|TRBD2|TRBV27|NA
CASSLPPGLAGEVNEQFF
TGTGCCAGCAGTTTACCTCCGGGACTAGCGGGGGAAGTCAATGAGCAGTTCTTC
>TRBJ2-5|NA|TRBV27|many
CASSFGYQETQYF
TGTGCCAGCAGTTTCGGGTACCAAGAGACCCAGTACTTC
>TRBJ2-6|NA|TRBV7-9|NA
CASSLEVGPAGANVLTF
TGTGCCAGCAGCTTAGAGGTGGGGCCAGCTGGGGCCAACGTCCTGACTTTC
>TRBJ1-5|NA|TRBV7-3|NA
CASSWTARDQPQHF
TGTGCCAGCAGCTGGACGGCCCGGGATCAGCCCCAGCATTTT
>TRBJ2-2|TRBD2|TRBV9|many
CASSVGPSGGPNTGELFF
TGTGCCAGCAGCGTAGGTCCTAGCGGGGGACCTAACACCGGGGAGCTGTTTTTT
>TRBJ1-2|NA|TRBV20-1|NA
CSARDGEGPPTNYGYTF
TGCAGTGCTAGAGATGGCGAGGGTCCACCTACTAACTATGGCTACACCTTC
>TRBJ2-5|NA|TRBV15|few
CATSFQGIGQETQYF
TGTGCCACCAGCTTCCAGGGGATAGGACAAGAGACCCAGTACTTC
>TRBJ2-4|NA|TRBV19|NA
CASSWGIAKNIQYF
TGTGCCAGTAGTTGGGGAATAGCCAAAAACATTCAGTACTTC
>TRBJ2-7|NA|TRBV29-1|NA
CSVEDKGASYEQYF
TGCAGCGTTGAAGATAAGGGAGCCTCCTACGAGCAGTACTTC